Here is one TCR beta chain with its context. The sample comes from a study of blood T cells in healthy people across ages. The CDR3 covers 14 residues. V was pared by 2 bases and J by 5 bases, with 12 bases between. The V gene's germline CDR1 is MNHEY and CDR2 SVGEGT. A second PCR of about 7 to 12 cycles used a sample-barcoded 5' primer and a J-beta primer mix. Each CDR3 protein gets one entry after TCRdb re-called the 5' RACE reads with MiXCR. There are roughly 700,000 distinct CDR3 sequences in the sample; about 25% occur only once, and 9.4% lies in the top ten. A further study also used this sample, focusing on T cells of mothers and their children.

This TCR was recovered from a boy aged 5-17 years in good health. Sequencing input: blood. This chain connects TRBV6-2 or TRBV6-3 to TRBJ2-5; tentative D call: TRBD2 (6 bases). In DNA form, the CDR3 reads TGTGCCAGCAGTTACGCTGCGGGGTGGGAGACCCAGTACTTC. This codes for CASSYAAGWETQYF.